This T cell receptor (beta chain) was sequenced during a study of molecular identifiers for immune sequencing clone quantification. Whole-study findings and limits: Reportedly, one cell's Jurkat TCR RNA was detected within 1,100,000 naive CD8 cells.

One entry per CDR3 protein, called by TCRdb with MiXCR from the PCR reads. In the table there are hundreds of thousands of distinct CDR3 sequences, around 25% of which are singletons. In the sort, naive CD8 T cells were defined as CD8+CD4-CCR7+CD45RA+. This clonotype showed up just a few times. Its cognate antigen is unknown. Germline CDR1 and CDR2: LNHDA and SQIVND (reference sequence). Trimming left V 3 bases short and J 0 bases short, with 9 bases between. The CDR3 is made up of 15 amino acids. Sequencing used naive CD8+ T cells from blood, with Jurkat cell RNA spiked in. Subset defined: FACS-sorted CD8+CD4-CCR7+CD45RA+ naive T cells. The TCR was taken from a human donor in good health. Some libraries in this study had Jurkat cell RNA spiked in. The V and J genes are TRBV19 and TRBJ1-5; D is unclear. Here the CDR3 reads CASSMAPGSNQPQHF. The CDR3 coding sequence is TGTGCCAGTAGTATGGCCCCGGGTAGCAATCAGCCCCAGCATTTT.